This TCR beta chain was profiled in a study of cytomegalovirus exposure and HLA in healthy donors. Study conclusions and caveats: Several V segments, TRBV6-2 and TRBV6-3 among them, could not be told apart and were dropped. Beyond CMV serostatus, there was no information to go on about immune exposure. Prior analysis indicated that the majority of TCR beta V segments exhibited productivity approximately 87% or approximately 30% of the time.

Vbeta (60) and Jbeta (13) primers were used in the PCR. The data were produced by immunoSEQ multiplex PCR, yet TCRdb's version contains in-frame clones alone and is incomplete. The sample has 80,000 to 95,000 clones, roughly 81% seen once; the top ten hold around 6%. The CDR3 region is 14 residues in length, termini included. Per germline, CDR1 MGHRA and CDR2 YSYEKL. As regards this clone: The target antigen is unknown. It is unclear where the CDR3 begins or ends on the DNA, so no DNA is shown, and the CDR3 is as TCRdb lists it.

This sequence joins TRBV4-1 and TRBJ2-3; the tabulated D call, TRBD2, remains unverified against the DNA. The TCR was taken from a woman aged 18-35 years in good health and CMV-seropositive. The sequencing sample was made of PBMCs. Here the CDR3 reads CASSQVRFGDTQYF.